This T cell receptor (beta chain) stems from a study of blood T cell repertoires in COVID-19. The wider study: Samples taken during acute and convalescent COVID-19 were collected in the United States, Italy and Spain. PBMCs, B-cell-depleted T cells, or T cells provided the cDNA or gDNA that made up the material.

The assay was immunoSEQ multiplex PCR, and TCRdb's table has in-frame clones only and misses some. The table records roughly 120,000 clones, around nine tenths of them present only once. The CDR3 is made up of 13 amino acids. Germline CDR1 and CDR2: LNHDA and SQIVND (reference sequence). With 6 bases removed from V and 0 bases from J, the gap between germline ends came to 8 bases. This chain uses TRBV19 with TRBJ1-1; unclear D gene. Sequences were obtained from peripheral blood. The sequence came from a woman between 45 and 60 years old with acute or convalescent COVID-19. The CDR3 spells CASSSSVNTEAFF. The CDR3 DNA reads TGTGCCAGTAGCAGTTCAGTGAACACTGAAGCTTTCTTT.